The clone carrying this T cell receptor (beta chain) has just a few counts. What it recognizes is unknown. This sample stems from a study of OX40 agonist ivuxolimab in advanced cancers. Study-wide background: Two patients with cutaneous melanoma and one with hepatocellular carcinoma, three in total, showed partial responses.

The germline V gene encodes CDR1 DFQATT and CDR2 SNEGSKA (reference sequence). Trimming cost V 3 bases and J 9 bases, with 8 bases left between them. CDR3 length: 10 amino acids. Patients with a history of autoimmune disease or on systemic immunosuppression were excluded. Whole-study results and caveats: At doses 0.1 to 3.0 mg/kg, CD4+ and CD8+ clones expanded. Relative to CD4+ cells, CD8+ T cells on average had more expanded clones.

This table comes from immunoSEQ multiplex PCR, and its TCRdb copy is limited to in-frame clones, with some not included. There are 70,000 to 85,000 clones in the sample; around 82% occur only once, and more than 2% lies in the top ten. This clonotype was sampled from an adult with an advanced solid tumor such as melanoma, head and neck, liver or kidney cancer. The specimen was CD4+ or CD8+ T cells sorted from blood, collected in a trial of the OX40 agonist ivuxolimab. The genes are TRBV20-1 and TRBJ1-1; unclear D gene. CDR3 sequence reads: CSARYEKAFF. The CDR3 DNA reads TGCAGTGCTAGGTATGAAAAAGCTTTCTTT.